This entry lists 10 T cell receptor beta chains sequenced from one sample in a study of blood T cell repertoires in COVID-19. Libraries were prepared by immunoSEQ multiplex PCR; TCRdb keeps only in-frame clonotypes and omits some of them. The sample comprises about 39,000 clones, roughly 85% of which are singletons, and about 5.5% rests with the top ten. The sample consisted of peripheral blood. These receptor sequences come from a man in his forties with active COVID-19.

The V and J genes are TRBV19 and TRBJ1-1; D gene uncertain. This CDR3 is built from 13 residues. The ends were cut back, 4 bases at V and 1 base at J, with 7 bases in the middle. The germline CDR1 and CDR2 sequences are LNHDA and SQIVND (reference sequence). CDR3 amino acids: CASSTTPNTEAFF. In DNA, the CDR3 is TGTGCCAGTAGTACAACACCGAACACTGAAGCTTTCTTT.

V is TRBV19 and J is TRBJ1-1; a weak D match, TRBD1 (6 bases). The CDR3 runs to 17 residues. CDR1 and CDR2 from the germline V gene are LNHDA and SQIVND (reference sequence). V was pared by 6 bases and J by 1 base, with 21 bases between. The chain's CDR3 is CASRAALTGYSNTEAFF. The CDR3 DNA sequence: TGTGCCAGTAGGGCCGCGCTGACAGGTTACTCGAACACTGAAGCTTTCTTT.

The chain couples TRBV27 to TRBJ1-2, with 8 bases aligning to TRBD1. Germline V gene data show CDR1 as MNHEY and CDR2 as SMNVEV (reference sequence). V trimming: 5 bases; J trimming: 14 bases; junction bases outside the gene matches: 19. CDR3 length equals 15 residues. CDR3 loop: CASSPGRQGPPGETF. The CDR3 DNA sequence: TGTGCCAGCAGTCCCGGTCGACAGGGGCCCCCAGGTGAAACCTTC.

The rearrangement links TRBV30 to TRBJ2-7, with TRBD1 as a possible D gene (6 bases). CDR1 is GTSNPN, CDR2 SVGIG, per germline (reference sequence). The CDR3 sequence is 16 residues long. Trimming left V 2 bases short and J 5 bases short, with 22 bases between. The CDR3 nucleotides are TGTGCCTGGAGTTCCGCTGGGGCGGGCTCAGGGGACGAGCAGTACTTC. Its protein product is CAWSSAGAGSGDEQYF.

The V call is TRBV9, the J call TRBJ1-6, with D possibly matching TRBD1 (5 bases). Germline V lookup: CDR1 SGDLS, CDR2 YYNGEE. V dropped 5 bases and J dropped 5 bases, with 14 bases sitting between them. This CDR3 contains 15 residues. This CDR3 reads CASSPSGNNNSPLHF. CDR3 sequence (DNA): TGTGCCAGCAGTCCCTCAGGGAACAATAATTCACCCCTCCACTTT. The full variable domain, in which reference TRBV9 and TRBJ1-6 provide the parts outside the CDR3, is DSGVTQTPKHLITATGQRVTLRCSPRSGDLSVYWYQQSLDQGLQFLIQYYNGEERAKGNILERFSAQQFPDLHSELNLSSLELGDSALYFCASSPSGNNNSPLHFGNGTRLTVT.

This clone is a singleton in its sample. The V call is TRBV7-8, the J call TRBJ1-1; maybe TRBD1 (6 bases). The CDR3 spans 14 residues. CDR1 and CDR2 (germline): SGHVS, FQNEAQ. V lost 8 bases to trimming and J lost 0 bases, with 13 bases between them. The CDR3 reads CASLTQGVNTEAFF. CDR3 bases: TGTGCCAGCTTAACACAGGGTGTGAACACTGAAGCTTTCTTT.

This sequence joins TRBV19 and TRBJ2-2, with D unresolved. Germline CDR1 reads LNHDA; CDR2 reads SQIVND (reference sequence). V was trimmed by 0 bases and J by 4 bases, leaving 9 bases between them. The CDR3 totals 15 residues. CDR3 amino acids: CASSIERPGTGELFF. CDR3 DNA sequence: TGTGCCAGTAGTATAGAACGTCCGGGCACCGGGGAGCTGTTTTTT.

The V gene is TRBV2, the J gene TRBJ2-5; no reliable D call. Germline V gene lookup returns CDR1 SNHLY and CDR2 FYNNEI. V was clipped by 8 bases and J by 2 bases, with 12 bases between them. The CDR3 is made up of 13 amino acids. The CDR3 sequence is CASAYVPQETQYF. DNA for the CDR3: TGTGCCAGCGCGTATGTACCACAAGAGACCCAGTACTTC.

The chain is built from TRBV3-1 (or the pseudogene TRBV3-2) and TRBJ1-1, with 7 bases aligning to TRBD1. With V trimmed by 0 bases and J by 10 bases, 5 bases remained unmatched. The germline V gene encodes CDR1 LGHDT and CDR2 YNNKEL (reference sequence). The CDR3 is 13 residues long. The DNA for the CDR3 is TGTGCCAGCAGCCAAGATGCGGCAGGGGGAGCTTTCTTT. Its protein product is CASSQDAAGGAFF.

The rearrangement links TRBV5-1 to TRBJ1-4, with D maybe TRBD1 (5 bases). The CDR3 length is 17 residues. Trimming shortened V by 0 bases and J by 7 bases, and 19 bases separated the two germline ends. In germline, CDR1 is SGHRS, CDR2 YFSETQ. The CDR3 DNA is TGCGCCAGCAGCTTGGTTTGGGGCCGGAGGGAAGGTGAAAAACTGTTTTTT. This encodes CASSLVWGRREGEKLFF.